This TCR beta chain was sequenced for a study of breast tumors, draining lymph nodes, adjacent tissues. Study findings and constraints: Compared with lymph nodes, tumors were less diverse; compared with nontumor tissue, more. Luminal-like breast cancer showed significantly higher tumor–nontumor repertoire similarity than basal-like. Data only fit, rather than demonstrated, lymph node origin of most tumor T cells. The data were judged consistent with most tumor T cells coming from lymph node and expanding in tumor.

With regard to this clonotype: Its antigen is as yet unknown. This may stem from a read error, because a much larger clone lies one nucleotide away. Because the CDR3 is missing its conserved closing phenylalanine or tryptophan, this is likely a read error.

Samples came from axillary lymph nodes draining the breast cancer. TCRdb recomputed calls from the multiplex PCR reads with MiXCR, one row per CDR3 protein. This sample has 70,000 to 85,000 distinct CDR3 sequences, with roughly a fifth found just once. CDR1 is DFQATT, CDR2 SNEGSKA, per germline (reference sequence). Trimming took off 0 bases at V and 0 bases at J, with 15 bases between the two ends. The CDR3 runs to 18 residues. This clonotype was sampled from a female donor with breast cancer. Some clones in this sample may be carry-over from other donors' samples. V usage is TRBV20-1 and J usage is TRBJ2-6; D possibly corresponds to TRBD2 (5 bases). Specimen: axillary lymph node tissue. The chain's CDR3 is CSARDGGAPSSGANVLTL. The CDR3 nucleotides are TGCAGTGCTAGAGATGGAGGAGCCCCATCCTCTGGGGCCAACGTCCTGACTCTC.